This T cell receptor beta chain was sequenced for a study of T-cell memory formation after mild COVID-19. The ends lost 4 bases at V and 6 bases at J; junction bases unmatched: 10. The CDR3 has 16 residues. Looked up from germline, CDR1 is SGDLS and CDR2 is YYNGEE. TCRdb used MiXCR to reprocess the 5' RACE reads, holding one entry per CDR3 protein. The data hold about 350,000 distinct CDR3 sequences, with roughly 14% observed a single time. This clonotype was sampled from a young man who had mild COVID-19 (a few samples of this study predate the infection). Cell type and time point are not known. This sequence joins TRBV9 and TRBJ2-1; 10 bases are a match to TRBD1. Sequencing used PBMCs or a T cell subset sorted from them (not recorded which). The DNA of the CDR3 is TGTGCCAGCAGCCTAGATCGGACAGGGGGTGCCAATGAGCAGTTCTTC. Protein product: CASSLDRTGGANEQFF. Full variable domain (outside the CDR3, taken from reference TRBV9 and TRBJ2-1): DSGVTQTPKHLITATGQRVTLRCSPRSGDLSVYWYQQSLDQGLQFLIQYYNGEERAKGNILERFSAQQFPDLHSELNLSSLELGDSALYFCASSLDRTGGANEQFFGPGTRLTVL.